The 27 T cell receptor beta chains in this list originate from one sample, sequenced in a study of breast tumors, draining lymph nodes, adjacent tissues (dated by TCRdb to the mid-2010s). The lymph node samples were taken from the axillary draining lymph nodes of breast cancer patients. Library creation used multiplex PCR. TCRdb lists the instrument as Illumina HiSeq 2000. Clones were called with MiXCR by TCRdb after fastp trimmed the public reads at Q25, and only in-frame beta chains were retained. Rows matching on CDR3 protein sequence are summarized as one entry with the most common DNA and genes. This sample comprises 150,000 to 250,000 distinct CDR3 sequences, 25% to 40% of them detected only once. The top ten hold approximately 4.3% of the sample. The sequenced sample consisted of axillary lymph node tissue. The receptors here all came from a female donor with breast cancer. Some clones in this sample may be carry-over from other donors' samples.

The CDR3 sequence: CASSESPQDSGANVLTF. Here the CDR3 DNA reads TGCGCCAGCAGTGAGTCCCCCCAGGACTCTGGGGCCAACGTCCTGACTTTC. The V and J genes are TRBV10-2 and TRBJ2-6; D is undetermined. V dropped 0 bases and J dropped 0 bases, with 9 bases sitting between them. CDR3 length: 17 amino acids. From germline, CDR1 is WSHSY and CDR2 SAAADI.

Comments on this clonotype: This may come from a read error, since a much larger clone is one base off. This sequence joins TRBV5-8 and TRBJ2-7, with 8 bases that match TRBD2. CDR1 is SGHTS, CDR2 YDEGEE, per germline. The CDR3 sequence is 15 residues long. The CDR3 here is CASSRRGASPYEQCF. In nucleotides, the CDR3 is TGTGCCAGCAGCAGGCGGGGGGCCTCCCCCTACGAGCAGTGCTTC.

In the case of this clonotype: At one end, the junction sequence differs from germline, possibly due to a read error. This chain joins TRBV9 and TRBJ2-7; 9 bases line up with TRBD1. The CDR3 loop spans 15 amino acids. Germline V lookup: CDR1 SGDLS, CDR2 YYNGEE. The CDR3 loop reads CAGSVSGTGNGEQYF. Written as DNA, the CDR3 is TGTGCCGGCAGCGTTTCCGGGACAGGGAACGGCGAGCAGTACTTC.

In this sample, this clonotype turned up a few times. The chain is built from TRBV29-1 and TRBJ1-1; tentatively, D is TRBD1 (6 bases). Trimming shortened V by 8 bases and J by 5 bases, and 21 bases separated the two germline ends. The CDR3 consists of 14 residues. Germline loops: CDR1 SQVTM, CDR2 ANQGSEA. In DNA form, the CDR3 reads TGCAGCTCGAGGGGGGTTCCGGGTAAAACTGAAGCTTTCTTT. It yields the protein CSSRGVPGKTEAFF.

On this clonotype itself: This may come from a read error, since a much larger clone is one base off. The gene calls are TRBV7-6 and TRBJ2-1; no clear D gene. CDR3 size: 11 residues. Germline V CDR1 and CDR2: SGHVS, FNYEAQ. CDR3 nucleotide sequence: TGTGCCAGCAGCTCCTTAGATGAGCAGCTCTTC. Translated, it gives CASSSLDEQLF.

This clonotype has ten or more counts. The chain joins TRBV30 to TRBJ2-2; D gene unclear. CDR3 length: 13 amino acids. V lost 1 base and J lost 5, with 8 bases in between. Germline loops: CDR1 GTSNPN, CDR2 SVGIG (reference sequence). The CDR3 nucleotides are TGTGCCTGGAGTGGAGACGAGACCGGGGAGCTGTTTTTT. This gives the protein CAWSGDETGELFF. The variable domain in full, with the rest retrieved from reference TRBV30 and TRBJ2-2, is SQTIHQWPATLVQPVGSPLSLECTVEGTSNPNLYWYRQAAGRGLQLLFYSVGIGQISSEVPQNLSASRPQDRQFILSSKKLLLSDSGFYLCAWSGDETGELFFGEGSRLTVL.

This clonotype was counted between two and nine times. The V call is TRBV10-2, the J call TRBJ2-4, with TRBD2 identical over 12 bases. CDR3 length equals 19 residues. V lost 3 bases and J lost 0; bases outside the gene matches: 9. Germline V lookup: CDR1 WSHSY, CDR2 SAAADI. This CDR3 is CASSEGTSGRKLAKNIQYF. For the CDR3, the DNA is TGCGCCAGCAGTGAAGGGACTAGCGGGCGGAAACTAGCCAAAAACATTCAGTACTTC.

CDR3 bases: TGTGCCAGCAGCTTCGACGGGGTTAGCACAGATACGCAGTATTTT. Translating gives CASSFDGVSTDTQYF. V gene TRBV11-2 combines with J gene TRBJ2-3, with D tentatively TRBD2 (5 bases). Trimming left V 3 bases short and J 0 bases short, with 10 bases between. CDR1 and CDR2 (germline): SGHAT, FQNNGV. This CDR3 is 15 amino acids long. The variable domain in full, with the rest retrieved from reference TRBV11-2 and TRBJ2-3, is EAGVAQSPRYKIIEKRQSVAFWCNPISGHATLYWYQQILGQGPKLLIQFQNNGVVDDSQLPKDRFSAERLKGVDSTLKIQPAKLEDSAVYLCASSFDGVSTDTQYFGPGTRLTVL.

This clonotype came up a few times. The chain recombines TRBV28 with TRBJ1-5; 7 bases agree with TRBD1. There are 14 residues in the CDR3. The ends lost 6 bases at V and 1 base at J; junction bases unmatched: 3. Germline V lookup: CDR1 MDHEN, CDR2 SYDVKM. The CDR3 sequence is CASRDRKSNQPQHF. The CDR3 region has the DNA TGTGCCAGCAGGGACAGGAAAAGCAATCAGCCCCAGCATTTT.

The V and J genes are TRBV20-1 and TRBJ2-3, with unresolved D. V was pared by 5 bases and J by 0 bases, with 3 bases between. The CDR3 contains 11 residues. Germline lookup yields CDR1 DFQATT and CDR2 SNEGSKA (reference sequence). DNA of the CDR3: TGCAGTGCTCCTAGCACAGATACGCAGTATTTT. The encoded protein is CSAPSTDTQYF.

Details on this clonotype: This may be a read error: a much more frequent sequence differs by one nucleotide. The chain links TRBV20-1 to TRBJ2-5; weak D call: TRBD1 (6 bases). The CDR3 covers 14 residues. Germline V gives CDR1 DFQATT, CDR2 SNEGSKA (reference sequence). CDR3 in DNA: TGCAGTGCCCCCGGAAGGGGGTACCAAGCGACCCAGTACTTC. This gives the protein CSAPGRGYQATQYF.

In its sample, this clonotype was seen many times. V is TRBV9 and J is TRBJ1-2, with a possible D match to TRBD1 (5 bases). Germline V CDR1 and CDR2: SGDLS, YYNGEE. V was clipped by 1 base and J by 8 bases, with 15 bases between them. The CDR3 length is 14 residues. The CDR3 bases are TGTGCCAGCAGCGTACAGGGAGGGGTCGGAGGCTACACCTTC. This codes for CASSVQGGVGGYTF.

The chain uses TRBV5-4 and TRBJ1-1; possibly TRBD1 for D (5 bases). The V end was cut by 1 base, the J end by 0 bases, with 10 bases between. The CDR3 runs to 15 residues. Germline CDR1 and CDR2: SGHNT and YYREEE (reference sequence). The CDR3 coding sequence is TGTGCCAGCAGCTTGAAAAACAGGTTGAACACTGAAGCTTTCTTT. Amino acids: CASSLKNRLNTEAFF.

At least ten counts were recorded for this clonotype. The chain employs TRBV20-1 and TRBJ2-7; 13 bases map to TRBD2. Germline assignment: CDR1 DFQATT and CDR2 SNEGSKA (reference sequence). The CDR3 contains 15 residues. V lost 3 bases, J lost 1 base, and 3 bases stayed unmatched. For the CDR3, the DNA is TGCAGTGCTAGCCTGGGACTAGCGGGGTCCTACGAGCAGTACTTC. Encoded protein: CSASLGLAGSYEQYF.

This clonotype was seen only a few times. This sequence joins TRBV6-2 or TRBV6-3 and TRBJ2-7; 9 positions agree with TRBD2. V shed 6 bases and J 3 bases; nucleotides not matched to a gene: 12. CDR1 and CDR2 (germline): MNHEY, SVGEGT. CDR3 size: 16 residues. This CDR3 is CASREDPGLAGYEQYF. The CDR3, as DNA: TGTGCCAGCAGAGAAGACCCGGGACTAGCTGGCTACGAGCAGTACTTC.

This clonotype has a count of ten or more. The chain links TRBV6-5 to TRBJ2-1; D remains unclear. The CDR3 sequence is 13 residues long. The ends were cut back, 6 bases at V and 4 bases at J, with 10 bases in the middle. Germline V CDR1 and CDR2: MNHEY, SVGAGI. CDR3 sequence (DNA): TGTGCCAGCAGCAAAAGACTGTACAATGAGCAGTTCTTC. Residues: CASSKRLYNEQFF.

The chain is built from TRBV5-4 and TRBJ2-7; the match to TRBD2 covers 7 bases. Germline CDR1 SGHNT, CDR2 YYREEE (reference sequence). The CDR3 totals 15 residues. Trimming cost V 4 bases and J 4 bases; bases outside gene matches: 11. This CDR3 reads CASSGGTTGEYEQYF. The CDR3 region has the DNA TGTGCCAGCAGCGGTGGGACTACCGGGGAATACGAGCAGTACTTC.

The CDR3 spells CSAPGTSGTWDEQFF. CDR3 bases: TGCAGTGCCCCCGGGACTAGCGGAACATGGGATGAGCAGTTCTTC. The J gene is TRBJ2-1, the V gene TRBV20-1, with TRBD2 identical over 11 bases. The CDR3 contains 15 residues. CDR1 and CDR2 (germline): DFQATT, SNEGSKA (reference sequence). The J segment lost 8 bases and the V segment lost 6 bases, leaving 12 bases of the junction unmatched.

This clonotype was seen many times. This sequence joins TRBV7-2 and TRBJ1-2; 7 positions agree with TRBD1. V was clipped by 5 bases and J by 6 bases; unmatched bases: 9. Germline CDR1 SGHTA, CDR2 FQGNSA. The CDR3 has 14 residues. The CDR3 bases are TGTGCCAGCAGCAACTATGGACAGGAGGATGGCTACACCTTC. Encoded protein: CASSNYGQEDGYTF.

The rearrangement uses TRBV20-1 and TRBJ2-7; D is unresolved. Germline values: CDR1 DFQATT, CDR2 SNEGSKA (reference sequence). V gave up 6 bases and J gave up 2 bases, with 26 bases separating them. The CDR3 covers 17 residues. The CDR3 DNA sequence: TGCAGTGCCCTCATAACGGGTCCAGGCCAAAATCCCTACGAGCAGTACTTC. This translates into CSALITGPGQNPYEQYF.

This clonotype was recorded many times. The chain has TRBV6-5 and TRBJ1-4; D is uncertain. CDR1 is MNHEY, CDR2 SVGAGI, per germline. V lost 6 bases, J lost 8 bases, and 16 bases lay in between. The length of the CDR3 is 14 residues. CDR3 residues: CASRPRAKDEKLFF. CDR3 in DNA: TGTGCCAGCAGACCCCGGGCCAAGGACGAAAAACTGTTTTTT.

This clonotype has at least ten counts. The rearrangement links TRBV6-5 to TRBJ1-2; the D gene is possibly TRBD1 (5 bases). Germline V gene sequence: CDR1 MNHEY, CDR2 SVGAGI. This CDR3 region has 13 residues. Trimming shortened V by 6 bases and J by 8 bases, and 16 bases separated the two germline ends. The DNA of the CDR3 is TGTGCCAGCAGCCCCGGGGGGGGGAGAGGCTACACCTTC. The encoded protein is CASSPGGGRGYTF.

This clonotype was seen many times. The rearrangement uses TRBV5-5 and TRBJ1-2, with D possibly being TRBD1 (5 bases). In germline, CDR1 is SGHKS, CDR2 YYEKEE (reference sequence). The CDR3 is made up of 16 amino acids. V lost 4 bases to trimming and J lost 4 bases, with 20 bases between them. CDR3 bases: TGTGCCAGCAGCGCCGAATGGACATTTGTGATCTATGGCTACACCTTC. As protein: CASSAEWTFVIYGYTF.

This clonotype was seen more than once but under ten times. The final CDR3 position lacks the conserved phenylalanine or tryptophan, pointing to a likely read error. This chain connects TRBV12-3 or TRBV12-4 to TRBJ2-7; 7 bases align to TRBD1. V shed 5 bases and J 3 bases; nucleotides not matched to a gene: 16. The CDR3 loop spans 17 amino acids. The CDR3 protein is CASSPRRGLDRIYEQYS. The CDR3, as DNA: TGTGCCAGCAGTCCCCGTAGGGGGCTGGACCGAATCTACGAGCAGTACTCC.

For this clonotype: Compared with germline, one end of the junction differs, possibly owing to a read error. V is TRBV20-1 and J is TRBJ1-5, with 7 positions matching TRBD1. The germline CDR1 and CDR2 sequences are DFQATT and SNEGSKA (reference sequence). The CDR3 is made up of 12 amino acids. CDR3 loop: CSARDQGQPPHF. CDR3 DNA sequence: TGCAGTGCTAGAGATCAGGGACAGCCCCCGCATTTT.

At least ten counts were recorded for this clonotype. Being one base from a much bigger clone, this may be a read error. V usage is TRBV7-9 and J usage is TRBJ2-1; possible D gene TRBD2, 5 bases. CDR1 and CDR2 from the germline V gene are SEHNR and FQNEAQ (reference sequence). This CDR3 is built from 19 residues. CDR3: CAAYLSPRVPSLSHNEQFF. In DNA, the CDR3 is TGTGCAGCTTATCTCTCCCCTCGAGTCCCTAGCTTATCCCACAATGAGCAGTTCTTC.

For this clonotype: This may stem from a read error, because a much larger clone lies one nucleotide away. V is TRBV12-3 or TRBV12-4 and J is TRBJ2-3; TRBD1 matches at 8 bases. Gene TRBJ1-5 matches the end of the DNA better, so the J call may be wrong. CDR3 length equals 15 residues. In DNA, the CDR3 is TGTGCCAGCAGTTCCAGGGGGCCGGGCACAGATACGCAGCATTTT. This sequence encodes CASSSRGPGTDTQHF.